The source of this T cell receptor (beta chain) is a study of T cell responses to AZD1222 COVID-19 vaccine. Study-wide findings and caveats: Nearly half of spike-specific TCRs reportedly go after variant regions that carry no mutations. Donors skewed white British and female; clonal diversity was possibly underestimated. Spike-specific TCR breadth and depth rose after two AZD1222 doses.

Clones were read by immunoSEQ multiplex PCR, and TCRdb kept only the in-frame ones, dropping some. The sample has fewer than 120,000 clones, roughly 90% seen once; the top ten hold about 2.5%. CDR1 and CDR2 from the germline V gene are SGHKS and YYEKEE (reference sequence). V trimming: 10 bases; J trimming: 4 bases; junction bases outside the gene matches: 12. The CDR3 runs 14 residues. As to this clone: The antigen is not known.

The sequence derives from an adult who received the AZD1222 COVID-19 vaccine. Specimen: peripheral blood, collected 28 days after the second AZD1222 dose. The chain recombines TRBV5-5 with TRBJ2-3; 7 nucleotides align to TRBD1. CDR3 bases: TGTGCCGCCGAGGACAGGTCAGGGGCAGATACGCAGTATTTT. The encoded protein is CAAEDRSGADTQYF.